This entry describes one T cell receptor (beta chain). Several immunoSEQ plates held equal portions of the genomic DNA taken from each subset. Generated by immunoSEQ multiplex PCR, the TCRdb table keeps only in-frame clones and is missing some. The sample includes roughly 410,000 clones, roughly 96% of them seen just once. The germline gives CDR1 LNHNV, CDR2 YYDKDF (reference sequence). The CDR3 consists of 16 residues. Germline trimming cut 1 base from V and 5 bases from J; bases unmatched to any gene: 5. This record comes from a study of shared clonotypes between healthy human individuals. This chain joins TRBV15 and TRBJ2-7; 13 bases align to TRBD2. The sequence came from a man aged 30 to 45 in good health. The sample consisted of memory CD8+ T cells sorted from blood. Subset: CD45RO+ cells pooled with CCR7-negative TemRA cells. DNA of the CDR3: TGTGCCACCAGCAGAGGGACTAGCGGGAGTCGCGACGAGCAGTACTTC. Amino acids: CATSRGTSGSRDEQYF.